This T cell receptor beta chain was sequenced during a study of shared clonotypes between healthy human individuals. Overall study results and limits: Estimated richness was generally greater in naive than memory subsets.

Every subset had its genomic DNA shared out evenly among several immunoSEQ plates. The repertoire was sequenced with immunoSEQ multiplex PCR; TCRdb's copy has only in-frame clones and lacks some. This table has about 2 million clones, roughly 94% appearing once. Concerning this clone itself: The antigen is not known.

Positively selected for CCR7, the CD45RO-negative cells used as naive CD8 cells excluded terminally differentiated effector memory CD45RA+ cells. The sequence derives from a man aged 18 to 29 in good health. The sequenced sample was naive CD8+ T cells sorted from blood.

The CDR3 DNA reads as TGTGCCAGCAGCTTAGGACTAGCGGGAGGTTTTTATCCATACAATGAGCAGTTCTTC. Translating it yields CASSLGLAGGFYPYNEQFF. The chain joins TRBV11-2 to TRBJ2-1, with 13 nucleotides matching TRBD2. The germline V gene encodes CDR1 SGHAT and CDR2 FQNNGV. V shed 1 base, J shed 4 bases, and the junction held 10 bases outside the gene matches. CDR3 length equals 19 residues.